This TCR beta chain was obtained from a study of cytotoxic CD8 clonotypes in ibrutinib-treated CLL. Turning to the study itself: For this cohort, patients were about a dozen relapsed/refractory and 15 treatment-naive, while 17 were IGHV unmutated. Results showed roughly 25 partial and 2 complete responses; following median about 68 months, approximately 15 remained remitted, around twelve advanced. On average, over 90,000 productive rearrangements and a few hundred thousand productive templates per sample.

Depth targeted 1 in 200,000 to 1 in 1 million T cells, averaging around 10x coverage per clonotype. Clones were read by immunoSEQ multiplex PCR, and TCRdb kept only the in-frame ones, dropping some. Here the sample spans tens of thousands of clones, approximately 62% being singletons. This CDR3 region has 15 residues. V dropped 7 bases and J dropped 3 bases, with 15 bases sitting between them. From germline, CDR1 is MNHNY and CDR2 SVGAGI (reference sequence). The receptor's source is a human donor with chronic lymphocytic leukemia. The genes are TRBV6-6 and TRBJ1-4; D is uncertain. Specimen: PBMCs, collected after 12 months of ibrutinib treatment. CDR3 loop: CASTPKGFANEKLFF. The DNA for the CDR3 is TGTGCCAGCACCCCGAAGGGTTTCGCTAATGAAAAACTGTTTTTT.